Listed below are T cell receptor beta chains from one sample, sequenced in a study of blood T cell repertoires in COVID-19. Clones were read by immunoSEQ multiplex PCR, and TCRdb kept only the in-frame ones, dropping some. The sample contains about 210,000 clones, about 85% of which appear only once. The sequenced sample was peripheral blood. These receptors all stem from a man aged 40-49 years with acute or convalescent COVID-19. Both conserved end residues are part of each CDR3. Each record gives: V gene, D gene, J gene, clone size, CDR3 DNA, CDR3 protein. The D gene is left open where the match is weak. Only part of the rows carry a size: once, few, many, or a class if the clone is expanded.

TRBV28	.	TRBJ2-5	.	TGTGCCAGCACCCCGGGGGTCCCGGGGGTACAAGAGACCCAGTACTTC	CASTPGVPGVQETQYF
TRBV18	.	TRBJ1-5	.	TGTGCCAGCTCACCACCGAATAAGGGGAGCAATCAGCCCCAGCATTTT	CASSPPNKGSNQPQHF
TRBV6-6	TRBD1	TRBJ1-5	.	TGTGCCAGCAGTCCCGGGACAGGGTTTCAGCCCCAGCATTTT	CASSPGTGFQPQHF
TRBV24-1	.	TRBJ2-3	.	TGTGCCACCAGTGATTTTCGCCAGGACAACCGAGATACGCAGTATTTT	CATSDFRQDNRDTQYF
TRBV5-6	TRBD1	TRBJ1-2	.	TGTGCCAGCAAGGATACAGGGGAATCGGCTAACTATGGCTACACCTTC	CASKDTGESANYGYTF
TRBV2	.	TRBJ2-4	.	TGTGCCAGCAGTGAAGTACAACAGGGTCGAAACATTCAGTACTTC	CASSEVQQGRNIQYF
TRBV5-1	.	TRBJ2-3	.	TGCGCCAGCAGCTTCGAGCCCACTATCACAGATACGCAGTATTTT	CASSFEPTITDTQYF
TRBV19	.	TRBJ2-7	.	TGTGCCAGTACCCGCGCGGGGGCCGGCAACTACGAGCAGTACTTC	CASTRAGAGNYEQYF
TRBV27	.	TRBJ2-7	.	TGTGCCAGCAGTTTATTAGCCTCAGGGTATAACGAGCAGTACTTC	CASSLLASGYNEQYF
TRBV3-1/TRBV3-2	TRBD2	TRBJ2-3	once	TGTGCCAGCCCCAAGACTAGCGGGTACCGCACAGATACGCAGTATTTT	CASPKTSGYRTDTQYF
TRBV29-1	.	TRBJ2-1	.	TGCAGCGCCCAGGGCGTCCACCTAATCTACAATGAGCAGTTCTTC	CSAQGVHLIYNEQFF
TRBV3-1/TRBV3-2	.	TRBJ1-6	.	TGTGCCAGCAGCACTCGACAGGAGTCGCCCCTCCACTTT	CASSTRQESPLHF
TRBV11-2	TRBD1	TRBJ2-7	.	TGTGCCAGCAGCTTAGGCCCACAGGGGGAGCAGTACTTC	CASSLGPQGEQYF
TRBV7-3	.	TRBJ1-2	.	TGTGCCAGCAGCTTAAATGCGGGGGACTATGGCTACACCTTC	CASSLNAGDYGYTF
TRBV18	TRBD1	TRBJ2-7	.	TGTGCCAGCTCAAAGCAGGGGGCCTCCTACGAGCAGTACTTC	CASSKQGASYEQYF
TRBV7-3	.	TRBJ2-2	once	TGTGCCAGCAGCTTAAATGGCCCAGGGGACACCGGGGAGCTGTTTTTT	CASSLNGPGDTGELFF
TRBV4-2	.	TRBJ1-1	.	TGTGCCAGCAGCCAAGAGACCGGGGGGAGCACTGAAGCTTTCTTT	CASSQETGGSTEAFF
TRBV2	TRBD2	TRBJ2-1	.	TGTGCCAGCAGTCCGGCTAGCGGGGGGTGGAATGAGCAGTTCTTC	CASSPASGGWNEQFF
TRBV7-6	.	TRBJ2-7	.	TGTGCCAGCAGCTTAGGATCAGGGCCGTCCTACGAGCAGTACTTC	CASSLGSGPSYEQYF
TRBV28	TRBD1	TRBJ2-7	.	TGTGCCAGCAGTTTCCAACAGACAGGGCTCCTCGAGCAGTACTTC	CASSFQQTGLLEQYF
TRBV6-5	TRBD2	TRBJ2-7	.	TGTGCCAGCCGGGAGCGGGGGGGAGAGCAGTACTTC	CASRERGGEQYF
TRBV24-1	.	TRBJ2-6	.	TGTGCCACCAGTGATTCAACAGGGACCCCCAACGTCCTGACTTTC	CATSDSTGTPNVLTF
TRBV5-8	TRBD2	TRBJ2-1	.	TGTGCCAGCACCCGGACTAGCGCCTACAATGAGCAGTTCTTC	CASTRTSAYNEQFF
TRBV2	.	TRBJ1-5	.	TGTGCCAGCAGTGACTGGACAACGGACAATCAGCCCCAGCATTTT	CASSDWTTDNQPQHF
TRBV4-1	.	TRBJ2-1	.	TGCGCCAGCAGCCAGGAGGAGGGCGGAATAAGGTCCTACAATGAGCAGTTCTTC	CASSQEEGGIRSYNEQFF
TRBV11-3	.	TRBJ2-1	.	TGTGCCAGCAGCTTCGGGACACACAATGAGCAGTTCTTC	CASSFGTHNEQFF
TRBV2	.	TRBJ1-1	.	TGTGCCAGCACAGATCGATTACACACTGAAGCTTTCTTT	CASTDRLHTEAFF
TRBV6-5	.	TRBJ2-3	.	TGTGCCAGCAGTTACCACGGGGTCACAGATACGCAGTATTTT	CASSYHGVTDTQYF
TRBV5-6	.	TRBJ2-7	.	TGTGCCAGCAGCTTGAACGGGGGGCGCTCCTACGAGCAGTACTTC	CASSLNGGRSYEQYF
TRBV6-5	TRBD1	TRBJ1-5	.	TGTGCCAGCAGTCCCAGGGGGAATCAGCCCCAGCATTTT	CASSPRGNQPQHF
TRBV6-5	TRBD1	TRBJ1-6	.	TGTGCCAGCAGTTTTAGGACAGGGAACTCACCCCTCCACTTT	CASSFRTGNSPLHF
TRBV13	.	TRBJ1-3	.	TGTGCCAGCAGCTTAGGCCCGTGGTTAGATCTCTCTGGAAACACCATATATTTT	CASSLGPWLDLSGNTIYF
TRBV7-8	TRBD1	TRBJ1-5	once	TGTGCCAGCAGCCCCAGGACAGGGCGACGGCAGCCCCAGCATTTT	CASSPRTGRRQPQHF
TRBV4-2	.	TRBJ2-5	.	TGTGCCAGCAGCCAAGCTGGCAGCCAAGAGACCCAGTACTTC	CASSQAGSQETQYF
TRBV10-3	TRBD1	TRBJ2-5	.	TGTGCCATCAGCATGAAGGACAGGGGGCCCCAAGAGACCCAGTACTTC	CAISMKDRGPQETQYF
TRBV19	.	TRBJ2-7	.	TGTGCCAGTAGTATAGCGCGGTCCTACGAGCAGTACTTC	CASSIARSYEQYF
TRBV5-1	TRBD1	TRBJ2-3	.	TGCGCCAGCAGCCCGGGACAGGGAAACACAGATACGCAGTATTTT	CASSPGQGNTDTQYF
TRBV4-3	.	TRBJ1-1	.	TGCGCCAGCAGCCAAGATCGTGTCTACGCCGACACTGAAGCTTTCTTT	CASSQDRVYADTEAFF
TRBV7-8	TRBD2	TRBJ2-3	.	TGTGCCAGCAGCTTTAGCGGGGGGTTAACAGATACGCAGTATTTT	CASSFSGGLTDTQYF
TRBV6-1	.	TRBJ1-4	.	TGTGCCAGCAGTGAATGGGGGATACAGGGAAGCGAAAAACTGTTTTTT	CASSEWGIQGSEKLFF
TRBV27	TRBD1	TRBJ1-5	.	TGTGCCAGCAGTTCGTCCCGGGACAGGGACGATCAGCCCCAGCATTTT	CASSSSRDRDDQPQHF